This TCR beta chain stems from a study of radiotherapy plus CTLA-4 blockade in lung cancer. Across the study: Of all patients, approximately 17% responded objectively and 30% to 35% showed disease control.

Germline trimming cut 0 bases from V and 8 bases from J; bases unmatched to any gene: 18. This CDR3 is 19 amino acids long. Germline V gives CDR1 LNHDA, CDR2 SQIVND (reference sequence). Sequencing was performed with immunoSEQ multiplex PCR; in TCRdb, only in-frame clones are kept and a portion is missing. The sample holds around 38,000 clones, around 86% seen once. The sequence was obtained from a human donor with non-small cell lung cancer whose response to radiotherapy plus ipilimumab could not be evaluated. The gene calls are TRBV19 and TRBJ1-1, with TRBD1 identical over 10 bases. Material: peripheral blood, obtained from a patient treated with radiotherapy plus ipilimumab. CDR3 amino acids: CASSIDRDRGRSAAHEAFF. The CDR3 DNA reads TGTGCCAGTAGTATAGATCGGGACAGGGGTCGCTCGGCTGCCCACGAAGCTTTCTTT.